This is a list of T cell receptor beta chains from one sample in a study of T-cell reconstitution after alpha-beta-depleted transplantation in children. TCRdb processed the PCR reads anew with MiXCR; each CDR3 protein has one entry. The table has about 340,000 distinct CDR3 sequences, over 9% seen once; the top ten hold 2% to 3%. This material consisted of PBMCs from the stem cell graft donor, taken from the stem cell graft. Source of these receptors: a human donor who donated a stem cell graft to a child with acute lymphoblastic leukemia. Each CDR3 is given with its conserved first and last residue. D genes are given only for firm matches. Rows give clone size only sometimes, using once, few, many, or a class for an expanded clone.

clone_size: few; cdr3_length: 12; d_call: .; v_call: TRBV7-2; j_call: TRBJ1-2; cdr3_aa: CASVRWGSGYTF; cdr3_nt: TGTGCCAGCGTGCGATGGGGGTCAGGCTACACCTTC
clone_size: .; cdr3_length: 16; d_call: .; v_call: TRBV11-2; j_call: TRBJ2-3; cdr3_aa: CASSLDSRGNTDTQYF; cdr3_nt: TGTGCCAGCAGCTTAGACTCGCGGGGCAACACAGATACGCAGTATTTT
clone_size: many; cdr3_length: 13; d_call: TRBD2; v_call: TRBV20-1; j_call: TRBJ2-7; cdr3_aa: CSAGLVPFYEQYF; cdr3_nt: TGCAGTGCTGGACTAGTTCCCTTCTACGAGCAGTACTTC
clone_size: few; cdr3_length: 12; d_call: TRBD1; v_call: TRBV12-3/TRBV12-4; j_call: TRBJ1-2; cdr3_aa: CASSPGTGGYTF; cdr3_nt: TGTGCCAGCAGTCCCGGGACAGGGGGCTACACCTTC
clone_size: few; cdr3_length: 11; d_call: .; v_call: TRBV19; j_call: TRBJ2-2; cdr3_aa: CATSGGRELFF; cdr3_nt: TGTGCCACCTCCGGTGGCCGGGAGCTGTTTTTT
clone_size: many; cdr3_length: 16; d_call: .; v_call: TRBV18; j_call: TRBJ2-7; cdr3_aa: CASSPGLKDLNHEQYF; cdr3_nt: TGTGCCAGCTCACCAGGGCTGAAGGATCTCAACCACGAGCAGTACTTC
clone_size: .; cdr3_length: 15; d_call: TRBD2; v_call: TRBV5-1; j_call: TRBJ2-3; cdr3_aa: CASSLNGGRTDTQYF; cdr3_nt: TGCGCCAGCAGCTTGAATGGCGGGAGGACAGATACGCAGTATTTT
clone_size: .; cdr3_length: 13; d_call: .; v_call: TRBV6-2/TRBV6-3; j_call: TRBJ2-4; cdr3_aa: CASRPDSMGIQYF; cdr3_nt: TGTGCCAGCAGGCCAGATAGTATGGGCATTCAGTACTTC
clone_size: few; cdr3_length: 16; d_call: .; v_call: TRBV6-2/TRBV6-3; j_call: TRBJ2-7; cdr3_aa: CASSHLTRQVSYEQYF; cdr3_nt: TGTGCCAGCAGTCACCTAACTCGACAGGTTTCCTACGAGCAGTACTTC
clone_size: .; cdr3_length: 16; d_call: TRBD2; v_call: TRBV6-5; j_call: TRBJ2-7; cdr3_aa: CASSYDGEREEYEQYF; cdr3_nt: TGTGCCAGCAGTTACGACGGGGAGCGGGAGGAATACGAGCAGTACTTC
clone_size: few; cdr3_length: 13; d_call: .; v_call: TRBV7-9; j_call: TRBJ2-7; cdr3_aa: CASSLLAVNEQYF; cdr3_nt: TGTGCCAGCAGCTTACTCGCGGTCAACGAGCAGTACTTC
clone_size: .; cdr3_length: 14; d_call: TRBD2; v_call: TRBV12-3/TRBV12-4; j_call: TRBJ2-7; cdr3_aa: CASSLAGGSHEQYF; cdr3_nt: TGTGCCAGCAGTTTAGCGGGAGGGTCCCACGAGCAGTACTTC
clone_size: .; cdr3_length: 13; d_call: .; v_call: TRBV2; j_call: TRBJ1-6; cdr3_aa: CASTTDLNSPLHF; cdr3_nt: TGTGCCAGCACGACAGACCTAAATTCACCCCTCCACTTT
clone_size: few; cdr3_length: 18; d_call: TRBD2; v_call: TRBV7-3; j_call: TRBJ2-2; cdr3_aa: CASSRGDPGTSGTGELFF; cdr3_nt: TGTGCCAGCAGCCGAGGGGACCCCGGGACTAGCGGCACCGGGGAGCTGTTTTTT
clone_size: few; cdr3_length: 14; d_call: .; v_call: TRBV9; j_call: TRBJ2-7; cdr3_aa: CASSPEAGLYEQYF; cdr3_nt: TGTGCCAGCAGCCCTGAAGCGGGCCTCTACGAGCAGTACTTC
clone_size: .; cdr3_length: 14; d_call: .; v_call: TRBV27; j_call: TRBJ2-2; cdr3_aa: CASSFKTNTGELFF; cdr3_nt: TGTGCCAGCAGTTTCAAAACGAACACCGGGGAGCTGTTTTTT
clone_size: few; cdr3_length: 14; d_call: .; v_call: TRBV20-1; j_call: TRBJ2-7; cdr3_aa: CSARDPTNSYEQYF; cdr3_nt: TGCAGTGCTAGAGACCCGACGAACTCCTACGAGCAGTACTTC
clone_size: many; cdr3_length: 15; d_call: TRBD1; v_call: TRBV27; j_call: TRBJ2-5; cdr3_aa: CASSTGTGGVETQYF; cdr3_nt: TGTGCCAGCAGCACCGGGACAGGGGGCGTAGAGACCCAGTACTTC
clone_size: .; cdr3_length: 11; d_call: .; v_call: TRBV28; j_call: TRBJ1-1; cdr3_aa: CASSYLTRAFF; cdr3_nt: TGTGCCAGCAGTTACCTGACTAGAGCTTTCTTT
clone_size: .; cdr3_length: 15; d_call: TRBD2; v_call: TRBV7-2; j_call: TRBJ2-1; cdr3_aa: CASRGTSGTKNEQFF; cdr3_nt: TGTGCCAGCAGAGGAACTAGCGGGACAAAGAATGAGCAGTTCTTC
clone_size: few; cdr3_length: 16; d_call: .; v_call: TRBV7-9; j_call: TRBJ2-1; cdr3_aa: CASSSRGGNHYNEQFF; cdr3_nt: TGTGCCAGCAGCTCGCGGGGCGGGAACCATTACAATGAGCAGTTCTTC
clone_size: few; cdr3_length: 15; d_call: TRBD2; v_call: TRBV12-3/TRBV12-4; j_call: TRBJ2-3; cdr3_aa: CATWGTSGAQDTQYF; cdr3_nt: TGTGCCACCTGGGGGACTAGCGGGGCACAAGATACGCAGTATTTT
clone_size: .; cdr3_length: 14; d_call: TRBD1; v_call: TRBV28; j_call: TRBJ2-5; cdr3_aa: CASSSTGVGETQYF; cdr3_nt: TGTGCCAGCAGTTCAACAGGGGTGGGGGAGACCCAGTACTTC
clone_size: few; cdr3_length: 17; d_call: .; v_call: TRBV6-1; j_call: TRBJ2-2; cdr3_aa: CASSPQFGGGGTGELFF; cdr3_nt: TGTGCCAGCAGCCCCCAGTTTGGGGGAGGGGGAACCGGGGAGCTGTTTTTT
clone_size: .; cdr3_length: 14; d_call: .; v_call: TRBV7-2; j_call: TRBJ2-1; cdr3_aa: CASSLAFSYNEQFF; cdr3_nt: TGTGCCAGCAGCTTAGCTTTCTCCTACAATGAGCAGTTCTTC
clone_size: many; cdr3_length: 15; d_call: TRBD2; v_call: TRBV4-2; j_call: TRBJ2-7; cdr3_aa: CASSQDQGGTREQYF; cdr3_nt: TGTGCCAGCAGCCAAGATCAGGGAGGGACGAGAGAGCAGTACTTC
clone_size: few; cdr3_length: 16; d_call: TRBD2; v_call: TRBV3-1; j_call: TRBJ2-3; cdr3_aa: CASSATTSGPTDTQYF; cdr3_nt: TGTGCCAGCAGCGCCACGACTAGCGGGCCTACAGATACGCAGTATTTT
clone_size: .; cdr3_length: 15; d_call: TRBD2; v_call: TRBV25-1; j_call: TRBJ2-7; cdr3_aa: CASSEGFREVGEQYF; cdr3_nt: TGTGCCAGCAGTGAGGGCTTTCGGGAGGTGGGCGAGCAGTACTTC
clone_size: many; cdr3_length: 13; d_call: .; v_call: TRBV12-3/TRBV12-4; j_call: TRBJ2-3; cdr3_aa: CASSFGGTDTQYF; cdr3_nt: TGTGCCAGCAGTTTTGGCGGCACAGATACGCAGTATTTT
clone_size: once; cdr3_length: 15; d_call: TRBD2; v_call: TRBV6-6; j_call: TRBJ2-7; cdr3_aa: CASRGLAGGNSEQYF; cdr3_nt: TGTGCCAGCAGGGGACTAGCGGGAGGGAACAGCGAGCAGTACTTC
clone_size: .; cdr3_length: 20; d_call: TRBD2; v_call: TRBV29-1; j_call: TRBJ2-3; cdr3_aa: CSVEGSLAGWPFQSTDTQYF; cdr3_nt: TGCAGCGTTGAAGGATCACTAGCGGGATGGCCCTTCCAGAGCACAGATACGCAGTATTTT
clone_size: many; cdr3_length: 15; d_call: TRBD2; v_call: TRBV7-9; j_call: TRBJ2-3; cdr3_aa: CASSPGAGGTDTQYF; cdr3_nt: TGTGCCAGCAGCCCCGGGGCGGGGGGCACAGATACGCAGTATTTT
clone_size: .; cdr3_length: 19; d_call: TRBD2; v_call: TRBV11-2; j_call: TRBJ2-7; cdr3_aa: CASSPRGLAAHLSSYEQYF; cdr3_nt: TGTGCCAGCAGCCCCCGCGGACTAGCGGCCCACCTTAGCTCCTACGAGCAGTACTTC
clone_size: few; cdr3_length: 12; d_call: .; v_call: TRBV28; j_call: TRBJ1-1; cdr3_aa: CASSYQTAEAFF; cdr3_nt: TGTGCCAGCAGTTATCAGACAGCTGAAGCTTTCTTT
clone_size: .; cdr3_length: 15; d_call: .; v_call: TRBV5-1; j_call: TRBJ2-5; cdr3_aa: CASSLGQGVEETQYF; cdr3_nt: TGCGCCAGCAGCTTGGGGCAGGGAGTAGAAGAGACCCAGTACTTC
clone_size: many; cdr3_length: 20; d_call: TRBD1; v_call: TRBV7-8; j_call: TRBJ2-6; cdr3_aa: CASSRFLLTGVGSGANVLTF; cdr3_nt: TGTGCCAGCAGCCGTTTCTTATTAACAGGGGTGGGTTCTGGGGCCAACGTCCTGACTTTC
clone_size: few; cdr3_length: 14; d_call: .; v_call: TRBV2; j_call: TRBJ1-5; cdr3_aa: CASSGRQSNQPQHF; cdr3_nt: TGTGCCAGCAGTGGTCGGCAGAGCAATCAGCCCCAGCATTTT
clone_size: many; cdr3_length: 13; d_call: .; v_call: TRBV20-1; j_call: TRBJ1-1; cdr3_aa: CSARDLQGTEAFF; cdr3_nt: TGCAGTGCTAGAGATTTACAGGGCACTGAAGCTTTCTTT
clone_size: many; cdr3_length: 13; d_call: .; v_call: TRBV12-3/TRBV12-4; j_call: TRBJ2-5; cdr3_aa: CASSPSDLGTQYF; cdr3_nt: TGTGCCAGCAGTCCGTCGGACTTGGGGACCCAGTACTTC
clone_size: many; cdr3_length: 12; d_call: .; v_call: TRBV7-2; j_call: TRBJ1-2; cdr3_aa: CATMQGAYGYTF; cdr3_nt: TGTGCCACCATGCAAGGGGCCTATGGCTACACCTTC
clone_size: few; cdr3_length: 14; d_call: TRBD1; v_call: TRBV12-3/TRBV12-4; j_call: TRBJ2-1; cdr3_aa: CASCWNRGYNEQFF; cdr3_nt: TGTGCCAGCTGCTGGAACAGGGGTTACAATGAGCAGTTCTTC
clone_size: few; cdr3_length: 13; d_call: .; v_call: TRBV20-1; j_call: TRBJ1-2; cdr3_aa: CSAADMGVYGYTF; cdr3_nt: TGCAGTGCCGCGGACATGGGCGTCTATGGCTACACCTTC
clone_size: .; cdr3_length: 13; d_call: TRBD2; v_call: TRBV27; j_call: TRBJ2-7; cdr3_aa: CASSLLAGKKQYF; cdr3_nt: TGTGCCAGCAGTTTGCTAGCGGGAAAGAAGCAGTACTTC
clone_size: many; cdr3_length: 13; d_call: .; v_call: TRBV12-3/TRBV12-4; j_call: TRBJ1-5; cdr3_aa: CASSGTYNQPQHF; cdr3_nt: TGTGCCAGCTCTGGGACATATAATCAGCCCCAGCATTTT
clone_size: few; cdr3_length: 14; d_call: TRBD1; v_call: TRBV7-9; j_call: TRBJ2-7; cdr3_aa: CASSFRDSLYEQYF; cdr3_nt: TGTGCCAGCAGCTTCAGGGACAGCCTCTACGAGCAGTACTTC
clone_size: few; cdr3_length: 13; d_call: .; v_call: TRBV5-5; j_call: TRBJ2-2; cdr3_aa: CASSLMGSGELFF; cdr3_nt: TGTGCCAGCAGCTTGATGGGTTCCGGGGAGCTGTTTTTT
clone_size: .; cdr3_length: 16; d_call: TRBD2; v_call: TRBV14; j_call: TRBJ2-5; cdr3_aa: CASSHRGRAVQETQYF; cdr3_nt: TGTGCCAGCAGCCACAGAGGGAGGGCGGTTCAAGAGACCCAGTACTTC
clone_size: .; cdr3_length: 15; d_call: .; v_call: TRBV7-3; j_call: TRBJ2-3; cdr3_aa: CASSSWGGSTDTQYF; cdr3_nt: TGTGCCAGCAGCTCGTGGGGGGGCAGCACAGATACGCAGTATTTT
clone_size: .; cdr3_length: 15; d_call: TRBD2; v_call: TRBV25-1; j_call: TRBJ2-5; cdr3_aa: CASSPTSGRTETQYF; cdr3_nt: TGTGCCAGCAGCCCGACTAGCGGGAGGACCGAGACCCAGTACTTC
clone_size: few; cdr3_length: 16; d_call: .; v_call: TRBV12-3/TRBV12-4; j_call: TRBJ2-5; cdr3_aa: CASSFGPGGMRETQYF; cdr3_nt: .
clone_size: .; cdr3_length: 18; d_call: .; v_call: TRBV7-3; j_call: TRBJ2-1; cdr3_aa: CASSLRARPHPRNNEQFF; cdr3_nt: TGTGCCAGCAGCTTAAGGGCTCGTCCTCACCCTAGAAACAATGAGCAGTTCTTC
clone_size: .; cdr3_length: 15; d_call: .; v_call: TRBV20-1; j_call: TRBJ2-7; cdr3_aa: CSARPEGGAIHEQYF; cdr3_nt: TGCAGTGCTAGGCCCGAGGGGGGTGCAATCCACGAGCAGTACTTC
clone_size: many; cdr3_length: 14; d_call: TRBD2; v_call: TRBV7-2; j_call: TRBJ2-7; cdr3_aa: CASSFGGSSYEQYF; cdr3_nt: TGTGCCAGCAGTTTTGGCGGGAGCTCCTACGAGCAGTACTTC
clone_size: .; cdr3_length: 15; d_call: .; v_call: TRBV15; j_call: TRBJ2-2; cdr3_aa: CATSQIKGEAGELFF; cdr3_nt: TGTGCCACCAGCCAAATAAAGGGAGAGGCCGGGGAGCTGTTTTTT